This entry describes one T cell receptor beta chain. Its specificity is not known. Germline V CDR1 and CDR2: SQVTM, ANQGSEA. The CDR3 runs 14 residues. Trimming left V 3 bases short and J 3 bases short, with 15 bases between. This entry comes from a study of identical twins. Whole-study results and caveats: Carriage of fewer insertions was seen in abundant cord blood beta clonotypes, whereas memory repertoires showed none. Low generation probability was overrepresented in out-of-frame alpha sequences shared by twins.

Each CDR3 protein gets one entry after TCRdb re-called the 5' RACE reads with MiXCR. The sample records approximately 590,000 distinct CDR3 sequences, approximately 10% being singletons. This same sample was also taken into another study, of yellow fever vaccine responses in identical twins.

The chain combines TRBV29-1 with TRBJ2-7, with a tentative D call TRBD1 (6 bases). The sequenced material came from PBMCs. The receptor comes from a young woman in good health. CDR3 DNA: TGCAGCGTTGAGCTGGACAGCAATAACTACGAGCAGTACTTC. Translation gives CSVELDSNNYEQYF.